Each of the 30 T cell receptor beta chains below was sequenced from the same sample in a study of blood T cell repertoires in COVID-19. The data were produced by immunoSEQ multiplex PCR, yet TCRdb's version contains in-frame clones alone and is incomplete. The sample holds more than 65,000 clones, more than 75% seen once. Source material: peripheral blood. Receptor source: a human donor in a cohort sampled during active COVID-19.

In its sample, this clone was seen many times. The V gene is TRBV6-5, the J gene TRBJ2-7; 10 nucleotides line up with TRBD2. V trimming: 10 bases; J trimming: 4 bases; junction bases outside the gene matches: 10. CDR1 is MNHEY, CDR2 SVGAGI, per germline. This CDR3 contains 14 residues. In DNA, the CDR3 is TGTGCCACCAGCTTGAGTAGCGGGAGGTACGAGCAGTACTTC. Its protein product is CATSLSSGRYEQYF.

The genes are TRBV10-1 and TRBJ2-7, with TRBD1 as a possible D gene (5 bases). The ends were cut back, 0 bases at V and 2 bases at J, with 11 bases in the middle. The CDR3 extends over 15 amino acids. Germline V gives CDR1 WNHNN, CDR2 SYGVQD (reference sequence). The CDR3 sequence: CASSESGRVPYEQYF. CDR3 nucleotides: TGCGCCAGCAGTGAGTCGGGCAGGGTCCCCTACGAGCAGTACTTC.

The rearrangement links TRBV29-1 to TRBJ2-5; 8 bases are shared with TRBD1. Germline assignment: CDR1 SQVTM and CDR2 ANQGSEA. The CDR3 loop spans 13 amino acids. V dropped 6 bases and J dropped 1; count of bases not matched to a gene: 4. The CDR3 DNA reads as TGCAGCGTCAACAGGGGGGCCCAAGAGACCCAGTACTTC. Encoded protein: CSVNRGAQETQYF.

The V gene is TRBV4-1, the J gene TRBJ1-6; 10 bases line up with TRBD1. This CDR3 has 16 residues. With 1 base clipped from V and 6 bases from J, the junction kept 3 bases outside the gene matches. From germline, CDR1 is MGHRA and CDR2 YSYEKL. CDR3 region: CASSQGQGAVNSPLHF. The CDR3 nucleotides are TGCGCCAGCAGCCAAGGACAGGGGGCCGTTAATTCACCCCTCCACTTT.

The rearrangement joins TRBV5-6 to TRBJ1-2; possible D gene TRBD1, 6 bases. The V gene's germline CDR1 is SGHDT and CDR2 YYEEEE. The CDR3 has 15 residues. Trimming took off 6 bases at V and 8 bases at J, with 23 bases between the two ends. CDR3 amino acids: CASTQGQGSFGGYTF. The CDR3 DNA reads as TGTGCCAGCACCCAAGGCCAGGGGAGTTTTGGCGGCTACACCTTC.

This chain links TRBV5-6 with TRBJ2-7; D is ambiguous. Per germline, CDR1 SGHDT and CDR2 YYEEEE. This CDR3 comprises 13 residues. The V end was cut by 1 base, the J end by 3 bases, with 8 bases between. The CDR3 loop is CASSLLVGYEQYF. CDR3 bases: TGTGCCAGCAGCTTGCTGGTCGGCTACGAGCAGTACTTC.

The genes are TRBV27 and TRBJ2-7, with D perhaps matching TRBD1 (6 bases). Germline lookup yields CDR1 MNHEY and CDR2 SMNVEV (reference sequence). Trimming left V 2 bases short and J 0 bases short, with 14 bases between. CDR3 size: 16 residues. The CDR3 here is CASSLLSGVSSYEQYF. DNA of the CDR3: TGTGCCAGCAGTTTACTATCAGGGGTCAGCTCCTACGAGCAGTACTTC.

The gene calls are TRBV21-1 and TRBJ2-5; the table's D call, TRBD1, was not checked against the DNA. TRBV21-1 counts as a pseudogene. The CDR3 is 18 amino acids. The CDR3 loop reads CASSKLWEDTGAPETQYF. CDR3 DNA: TGTGCCAGCAGCAAACTATGGGAGGACACAGGGGCCCCGGAGACCCAGTACTTC.

In its sample, this clone was seen a few times. This chain joins TRBV5-1 and TRBJ2-2; D is possibly TRBD2 (5 bases). The CDR3 consists of 14 residues. V was trimmed by 0 bases and J by 6 bases, leaving 9 bases between them. CDR1 is SGHRS, CDR2 YFSETQ, per germline. For the CDR3, the DNA is TGCGCCAGCAGCTTGGTAGGAGGAGCCGGGGAGCTGTTTTTT. Translated, it gives CASSLVGGAGELFF.

The chain links TRBV28 to TRBJ2-2; unclear D gene. The CDR3 runs to 14 residues. V lost 8 bases and J lost 3, with 13 bases in between. Germline V gene data show CDR1 as MDHEN and CDR2 as SYDVKM. The DNA for the CDR3 is TGTGCCAGCTGTCGCGCCGGTGACACCGGGGAGCTGTTTTTT. Translation: CASCRAGDTGELFF.

The chain is built from TRBV18 and TRBJ2-7; D gene uncertain. The CDR3 sequence is 12 residues long. Germline CDR1 and CDR2: KGHSH and LQKENI. V was shortened by 5 bases and J by 5 bases, with 10 bases between the two germline ends. The CDR3 sequence is CASSTRVDEQYF. The DNA for the CDR3 is TGTGCCAGCTCAACCCGGGTCGACGAGCAGTACTTC.

This clone was recorded only once. This chain joins TRBV9 and TRBJ2-1, with 9 bases fitting TRBD1. With V trimmed by 0 bases and J by 0 bases, 7 bases remained unmatched. The CDR3 extends over 18 amino acids. The germline CDR1 and CDR2 sequences are SGDLS and YYNGEE. The CDR3 region has the DNA TGTGCCAGCAGCGTAGGCGGACAGGGGCCCTTCTCCTACAATGAGCAGTTCTTC. Its translation: CASSVGGQGPFSYNEQFF.

This chain uses TRBV2 with TRBJ2-1; 16 positions agree with TRBD2. The CDR3 runs to 18 residues. The junction had 11 bases not matched to a gene; V was cut back by 8 bases and J by 4 bases. Germline CDR1 SNHLY, CDR2 FYNNEI. The CDR3, as DNA: TGTGCCAGCCTAATCCCCGAGGGACTAGCGGGAGGGTACAATGAGCAGTTCTTC. Amino acids: CASLIPEGLAGGYNEQFF. Looking up the rest from reference TRBV2 and TRBJ2-1 gives the full variable domain: EPEVTQTPSHQVTQMGQEVILRCVPISNHLYFYWYRQILGQKVEFLVSFYNNEISEKSEIFDDQFSVERPDGSNFTLKIRSTKLEDSAMYFCASLIPEGLAGGYNEQFFGPGTRLTVL.

This clone occurred a few times. The genes are TRBV10-3 and TRBJ1-5, with D possibly matching TRBD1 (6 bases). Germline loops: CDR1 ENHRY, CDR2 SYGVKD. The CDR3 totals 13 residues. Trimming removed 7 bases at V and 3 bases at J, with 10 bases between. The CDR3 region has the DNA TGTGCCATCAACCGGGACACCAATCAGCCCCAGCATTTT. Translated: CAINRDTNQPQHF.

The chain links TRBV9 to TRBJ1-2, with 7 bases fitting TRBD1. The CDR3 has 13 amino acids. Germline V gene data show CDR1 as SGDLS and CDR2 as YYNGEE. Trimming cost V 0 bases and J 6 bases; bases outside gene matches: 2. The CDR3 region has the DNA TGTGCCAGCAGCGTAGAAGGGGGCAATGGCTACACCTTC. Its translation is CASSVEGGNGYTF.

CDR3 in amino acids: CASSSDRGQTQYF. CDR3 nucleotide sequence: TGTGCCAGCAGCTCGGACAGGGGGCAGACCCAGTACTTC. The chain carries TRBV6-5 and TRBJ2-5; 11 nucleotides line up with TRBD1. The V segment lost 6 bases and the J segment 6 bases; nucleotides outside the gene matches: 3. This CDR3 is 13 amino acids long. Per the germline V gene, CDR1 is MNHEY and CDR2 is SVGAGI.

The chain uses TRBV10-3 and TRBJ2-1; TRBD2 matches at 8 bases. Germline V gives CDR1 ENHRY, CDR2 SYGVKD. V lost 3 bases, J lost 1 base, and 2 bases stayed unmatched. CDR3 length: 15 residues. The CDR3 reads CAISDSSGSYNEQFF. The CDR3 DNA is TGTGCCATCAGTGATTCTAGCGGGTCCTACAATGAGCAGTTCTTC.

The chain is built from TRBV28 and TRBJ1-5; D is ambiguous. The CDR3 spans 13 residues. CDR1 is MDHEN, CDR2 SYDVKM, per germline. V was shortened by 5 bases and J by 0 bases, with 5 bases between the two germline ends. The CDR3 here is CASSPDSNQPQHF. The CDR3 nucleotides are TGTGCCAGCAGTCCAGATAGCAATCAGCCCCAGCATTTT.

V usage is TRBV19 and J usage is TRBJ2-6, with TRBD2 identical over 8 bases. Trimming took 6 bases from V and 3 from J; bases not matched to a gene: 16. This CDR3 is built from 19 residues. The germline V gene has CDR1 LNHDA and CDR2 SQIVND (reference sequence). The CDR3 protein is CASRFRPGLGLGGANVLTF. The DNA of the CDR3 is TGTGCCAGTAGATTTCGCCCGGGACTAGGTCTTGGTGGGGCCAACGTCCTGACTTTC.

This clone has a single count. This chain joins TRBV6-5 and TRBJ2-7; a possible D gene is TRBD1 (5 bases). Germline V lookup: CDR1 MNHEY, CDR2 SVGAGI. V was cut by 4 bases and J by 6 bases, with 16 bases left in between. This CDR3 has 14 residues. The CDR3 region has the DNA TGTGCCAGCAGTTTAGACAGATTCCAAGGCGAGCAGTACTTC. It translates to CASSLDRFQGEQYF.

This rearrangement joins TRBV5-1 to TRBJ1-1; D unclear. The CDR3 spans 17 residues. The germline V gene has CDR1 SGHRS and CDR2 YFSETQ. Trimming shortened V by 2 bases and J by 3 bases, and 20 bases separated the two germline ends. CDR3 protein: CASSFRPPRAGDTEAFF. Here the CDR3 DNA reads TGCGCCAGCAGCTTCAGACCTCCTCGGGCCGGGGACACTGAAGCTTTCTTT. Complete variable domain (other parts from reference TRBV5-1 and TRBJ1-1): KAGVTQTPRYLIKTRGQQVTLSCSPISGHRSVSWYQQTPGQGLQFLFEYFSETQRNKGNFPGRFSGRQFSNSRSEMNVSTLELGDSALYLCASSFRPPRAGDTEAFFGQGTRLTVV.

The CDR3 spells CASSSDRGTEAFF. Here the CDR3 DNA reads TGTGCCAGCAGCTCAGACAGGGGCACTGAAGCTTTCTTT. The chain joins TRBV7-9 to TRBJ1-1; 8 bases map to TRBD1. V shed 4 bases, J shed 4 bases, and the junction held 2 bases outside the gene matches. In germline, CDR1 is SEHNR, CDR2 FQNEAQ (reference sequence). This CDR3 contains 13 residues.

The chain couples TRBV24-1 to TRBJ2-3; 7 positions match TRBD1. CDR1 is KGHDR, CDR2 SFDVKD, per germline. This CDR3 contains 14 residues. V gave up 9 bases and J gave up 1 base; unmatched junction bases: 6. CDR3 DNA: TGTGCCACCCGCCGGGACAGCGGCACAGATACGCAGTATTTT. Protein: CATRRDSGTDTQYF.

The chain combines TRBV2 with TRBJ2-5, with D perhaps TRBD2 (6 bases). V lost 6 bases, J lost 5 bases, and 10 bases lay in between. This CDR3 has 12 amino acids. Germline V gene data show CDR1 as SNHLY and CDR2 as FYNNEI. In DNA, the CDR3 is TGTGCCAGCAGGAAGGAGGGGGAGACCCAGTACTTC. Translating it yields CASRKEGETQYF. Full variable domain (missing parts from reference TRBV2 and TRBJ2-5): EPEVTQTPSHQVTQMGQEVILRCVPISNHLYFYWYRQILGQKVEFLVSFYNNEISEKSEIFDDQFSVERPDGSNFTLKIRSTKLEDSAMYFCASRKEGETQYFGPGTRLLVL.

This clone occurred a few times. The rearrangement links TRBV19 to TRBJ1-1, with 10 bases lining up with TRBD1. Germline CDR1 reads LNHDA; CDR2 reads SQIVND (reference sequence). V shed 6 bases, J shed 1 base, and the junction held 2 bases outside the gene matches. The CDR3 covers 14 residues. The DNA of the CDR3 is TGTGCCAGTAGACGACAGGGGGCGAACACTGAAGCTTTCTTT. Its protein product is CASRRQGANTEAFF.

This rearrangement joins TRBV6-2 or TRBV6-3 to TRBJ2-7; the match to TRBD1 covers 8 bases. Germline trimming cut 6 bases from V and 2 bases from J; bases unmatched to any gene: 12. Looked up from germline, CDR1 is MNHEY and CDR2 is SVGEGT. CDR3 length: 16 residues. DNA of the CDR3: TGTGCCAGCAGCTCCGCCCGGACAGGGCGACCCTACGAGCAGTACTTC. It encodes CASSSARTGRPYEQYF.

This chain links TRBV5-4 with TRBJ1-1; a possible D gene is TRBD1 (6 bases). CDR3 size: 15 residues. CDR1 SGHNT and CDR2 YYREEE come from the germline V gene (reference sequence). The V end lost 4 bases, the J end lost 5 bases, and 18 bases lay between the germline ends. The DNA of the CDR3 is TGTGCCAGCAGCCACGGACAGCGGGATGATACTGAAGCTTTCTTT. Its protein product is CASSHGQRDDTEAFF.

The V gene is TRBV6-2 or TRBV6-3, the J gene TRBJ1-2; TRBD1 is a possible D gene (5 bases). CDR3 length: 13 residues. V was shortened by 6 bases and J by 6 bases, with 14 bases between the two germline ends. Looked up from germline, CDR1 is MNHEY and CDR2 is SVGEGT. CDR3 in DNA: TGTGCCAGCAGGCCTGCAGGGTTGGATGGCTACACCTTC. Translated, it gives CASRPAGLDGYTF.

The gene calls are TRBV20-1 and TRBJ2-7; TRBD1 might be the D (7 bases). Per the germline V gene, CDR1 is DFQATT and CDR2 is SNEGSKA (reference sequence). V was cut by 3 bases and J by 3 bases, with 15 bases left in between. CDR3 length: 14 amino acids. The CDR3 region is CSASRRDRIYEQYF. The DNA for the CDR3 is TGCAGTGCTAGTCGGCGGGACAGAATCTACGAGCAGTACTTC.

The chain carries TRBV6-4 and TRBJ2-2; a weak D match, TRBD1 (5 bases). The CDR3 extends over 14 amino acids. Trimming took 6 bases from V and 2 from J, leaving 10 bases between them. Germline assignment: CDR1 MRHNA and CDR2 SNTAGT. As DNA, the CDR3 is TGTGCCAGCAGAGGGGTCTATAACACCGGGGAGCTGTTTTTT. Translation gives CASRGVYNTGELFF.